What follows are 6 T cell receptor beta chains derived from one specimen sequenced in a study of shared T cell receptors in the human thymus. TCRdb keeps only in-frame clones here, not all; method: immunoSEQ multiplex PCR. The sample contains some 640,000 clones, more than 75% of which appear only once. The same sample was also used in a study of human thymus T cells.

Material for sequencing was thymocytes. These receptors were obtained from a boy under two years old with a congenital heart defect.

This clone has more than one count but fewer than ten. This sequence joins TRBV4-3 and TRBJ2-5; D may be TRBD1 (6 bases). From germline, CDR1 is LGHNA and CDR2 YSLEER. Trimming cost V 4 bases and J 5 bases, with 14 bases left between them. This CDR3 spans 14 amino acids. CDR3 region: CASSRPGVGETQYF. CDR3 sequence (DNA): TGCGCCAGCAGCCGCCCAGGGGTTGGGGAGACCCAGTACTTC.

The chain carries TRBV28 and TRBJ1-1, with 8 bases identical to TRBD1. Germline V lookup: CDR1 MDHEN, CDR2 SYDVKM. V shed 5 bases and J 1 base; nucleotides not matched to a gene: 12. The CDR3 loop spans 17 amino acids. The CDR3 loop is CASSLPGGHIKNTEAFF. CDR3 nucleotide sequence: TGTGCCAGCAGTCTACCAGGGGGCCATATTAAGAACACTGAAGCTTTCTTT.

This chain connects TRBV29-1 to TRBJ1-5; 9 nucleotides align to TRBD1. Unmatched junction bases numbered 9, after V lost 5 bases and J lost 4 bases. The length of the CDR3 is 15 residues. Germline V gives CDR1 SQVTM, CDR2 ANQGSEA. The CDR3 here is CSVINRGLVNQPQHF. CDR3 bases: TGCAGCGTTATTAACAGGGGGCTAGTAAATCAGCCCCAGCATTTT.

In this sample, this clone turned up once. The chain joins TRBV29-1 to TRBJ2-2, with TRBD2 identical over 9 bases. Germline CDR1 and CDR2: SQVTM and ANQGSEA. This CDR3 region has 20 residues. The V gene end was trimmed by 4 bases and the J gene end by 3 bases; junction bases not matched to a gene: 21. CDR3 in amino acids: CSVGGDSGSRAREYTGELFF. The CDR3 coding sequence is TGCAGCGTTGGAGGTGATAGCGGGAGTAGGGCCCGCGAGTACACCGGGGAGCTGTTTTTT.

The chain employs TRBV5-4 and TRBJ2-5, with D possibly TRBD2 on 6 matching bases. The CDR3 contains 15 residues. The V gene lost 3 bases and the J gene lost 4 bases, with 16 bases spanning the gap. CDR1 is SGHNT and CDR2 is YYREEE in the germline V gene (reference sequence). In DNA form, the CDR3 reads TGTGCCAGCAGCTCAACCCGGGGGTGGTCAGAGACCCAGTACTTC. Translated: CASSSTRGWSETQYF. The full variable domain, rest sourced from reference TRBV5-4 and TRBJ2-5, is ETGVTQSPTHLIKTRGQQVTLRCSSQSGHNTVSWYQQALGQGPQFIFQYYREEENGRGNFPPRFSGLQFPNYSSELNVNALELDDSALYLCASSSTRGWSETQYFGPGTRLLVL.

A few counts support this clone. V and J are TRBV7-9 and TRBJ2-7; 11 nucleotides line up with TRBD2. From germline, CDR1 is SEHNR and CDR2 FQNEAQ (reference sequence). The V segment lost 5 bases and the J segment 2 bases; nucleotides outside the gene matches: 5. The CDR3 sequence is 15 residues long. In DNA, the CDR3 is TGTGCCAGCAGCCCGGGACTAGCGGAGGCCTACGAGCAGTACTTC. Its translation is CASSPGLAEAYEQYF.